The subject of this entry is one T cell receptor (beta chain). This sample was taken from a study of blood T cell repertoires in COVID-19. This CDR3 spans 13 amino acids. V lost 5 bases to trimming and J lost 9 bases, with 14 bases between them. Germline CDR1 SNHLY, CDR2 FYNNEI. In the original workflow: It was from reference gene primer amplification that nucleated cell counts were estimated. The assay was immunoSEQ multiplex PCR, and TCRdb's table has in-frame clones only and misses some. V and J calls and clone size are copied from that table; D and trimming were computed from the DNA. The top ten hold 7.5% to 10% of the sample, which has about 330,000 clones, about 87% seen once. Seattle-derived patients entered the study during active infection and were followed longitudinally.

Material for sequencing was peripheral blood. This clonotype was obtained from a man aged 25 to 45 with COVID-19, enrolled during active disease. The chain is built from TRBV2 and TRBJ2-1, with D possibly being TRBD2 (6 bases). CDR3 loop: CASSSQRGSEQFF. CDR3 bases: TGTGCCAGCAGTTCTCAACGGGGGAGTGAGCAGTTCTTC.